This T cell receptor (beta chain) was sequenced for a study of CD8+ T cells in alopecia areata. On the study more broadly: Treatment with tofacitinib (6 to 18 months) was followed by 6 months off drug. Study-wide results and caveats: Scalp data also include sequences from resident alphabeta T cells of normal skin. Although TCR sharing was seen in mice, sharing across patients was less clear, possibly for HLA-related reasons.

Lesional scalp punch biopsies and peripheral blood were collected from alopecia areata patients. Germline V CDR1 and CDR2: SQVTM, ANQGSEA. Trimming removed 5 bases from V and 2 bases from J, with 12 bases in between. This CDR3 comprises 13 residues. About this clone: Its antigen is unknown.

Extracted from the samples, RNA was reverse transcribed into cDNA to serve as the sequencing template. Method: immunoSEQ multiplex PCR; TCRdb's copy keeps in-frame clones and lacks some. The sample yields 180,000 or so clones, roughly 60% seen once. Material: CD4+ T cells sorted from blood, obtained at week 0. The chain links TRBV29-1 to TRBJ1-1; D gene unclear. This TCR derives from a human donor with alopecia areata. CDR3 residues: CSVFLTANTEAFF. CDR3 bases: TGCAGCGTTTTCCTGACGGCTAACACTGAAGCTTTCTTT.